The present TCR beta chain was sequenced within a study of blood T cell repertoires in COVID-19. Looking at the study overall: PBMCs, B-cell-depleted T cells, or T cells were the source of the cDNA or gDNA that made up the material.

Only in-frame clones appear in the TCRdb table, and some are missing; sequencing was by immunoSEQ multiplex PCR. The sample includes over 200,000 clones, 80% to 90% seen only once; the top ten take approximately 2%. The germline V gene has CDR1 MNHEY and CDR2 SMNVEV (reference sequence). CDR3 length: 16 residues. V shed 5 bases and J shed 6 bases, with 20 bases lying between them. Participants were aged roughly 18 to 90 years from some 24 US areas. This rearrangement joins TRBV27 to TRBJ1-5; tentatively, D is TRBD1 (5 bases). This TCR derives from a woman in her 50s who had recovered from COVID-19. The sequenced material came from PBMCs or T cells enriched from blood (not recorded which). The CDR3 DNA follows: TGTGCCAGCAGTCCGAGTAGACAGCAGGGTTCTCAGCCCCAGCATTTT. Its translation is CASSPSRQQGSQPQHF.